The rows below give T cell receptor beta chains drawn from one sample of a study of T cells in Graves' hyperthyroidism and ophthalmopathy. TCRdb analysed the multiplex PCR reads with MiXCR anew, one entry per CDR3 protein. The table shows fewer than 400,000 distinct CDR3 sequences, with more than 20% occurring only once. Sequenced: blood. Receptor source: a man over 45 with Graves' hyperthyroidism. Both conserved end residues are part of each CDR3. D genes are given only for firm matches. The size field is filled for only some rows; it gives once, few, many or a size class.

len | d_gene | abundance | j_gene | v_gene | CDR3aa | CDR3nt
15 | - | once | TRBJ1-2 | TRBV6-9 | CASSYSKNQGYGYTF | TGTGCCAGCAGTTACTCCAAAAATCAGGGCTATGGCTACACCTTC
16 | - | - | TRBJ1-2 | TRBV4-1 | CASSQGTTGSNYGYTF | TGCGCCAGCAGCCAAGGCACAACAGGGTCTAACTATGGCTACACCTTC
13 | - | - | TRBJ1-1 | TRBV15 | CATSREGGTEAFF | TGTGCCACCAGCAGGGAGGGTGGCACTGAAGCTTTCTTT
16 | TRBD1 | few | TRBJ2-7 | TRBV6-1 | CASSDPGQGMTYEQYF | TGTGCCAGCAGCGATCCGGGACAGGGAATGACCTACGAGCAGTACTTC
15 | TRBD1 | - | TRBJ2-5 | TRBV19 | CPYTTGGKFQETQYF | TGTCCCTACACAACAGGGGGCAAGTTCCAAGAGACCCAGTACTTC
15 | TRBD1 | - | TRBJ2-1 | TRBV27 | CASSLGQGRSHEQFF | TGTGCCAGCAGTTTAGGACAGGGTCGTAGTCATGAGCAGTTCTTC
15 | - | many | TRBJ2-5 | TRBV11-1 | CASSAGTAYQETQYF | TGTGCCAGCAGCGCAGGGACTGCCTACCAAGAGACCCAGTACTTC
13 | - | few | TRBJ2-3 | TRBV24-1 | CATSDRRADTQYF | TGTGCCACCAGTGATAGAAGGGCAGATACGCAGTATTTT
18 | - | - | TRBJ2-5 | TRBV10-2 | CASSESSGGSEIQETQYF | TGCGCCAGCAGTGAGTCCTCCGGGGGTAGCGAGATCCAAGAGACCCAGTACTTC
12 | - | - | TRBJ2-1 | TRBV19 | CASSQVPNEQFF | TGTGCCAGTAGTCAGGTGCCGAATGAGCAGTTCTTC
16 | - | many | TRBJ2-1 | TRBV28 | CASSWPTPGFDNEQFF | TGTGCCAGCTCGTGGCCTACACCGGGATTCGACAATGAGCAGTTCTTC
18 | TRBD1 | - | TRBJ2-4 | TRBV6-1 | CASSTRDRIQLAKNIQYF | TGTGCCAGCAGCACCCGGGACAGGATTCAACTAGCCAAAAACATTCAGTACTTC